The rows below give T cell receptor beta chains drawn from one sample of a study of regulatory and conventional T cells in RAG deficiency. The repertoire was sequenced with immunoSEQ multiplex PCR; TCRdb's copy has only in-frame clones and lacks some. The sample lists 30,000 to 40,000 clones, around nine tenths occurring once. This sample was shared with a second study, whose subject was regulatory T cells.

Sequenced input: CD8+ T cells sorted from blood. The receptor source for this set is a human donor in good health. Both conserved end residues are part of each CDR3. A D gene is named only where the DNA matches it firmly. A clone size is listed for some rows: how often the clone was seen (once, few, many), or a class if it is expanded.

NA TRBJ1-2 NA TRBV10-2 TGCGCCAGCAGTGCCGGGAGAACGGGTGGCTACACCTTC CASSAGRTGGYTF
TRBD2 TRBJ2-1 NA TRBV6-4 TGTGCCAGCAGTGCGGGACTAGCGGGGTTAAATGAGCAGTTCTTC CASSAGLAGLNEQFF
TRBD1 TRBJ2-5 NA TRBV7-9 TGTGCCAGCAGCTTAACAGGGGGGTACCAAGAGACCCAGTACTTC CASSLTGGYQETQYF
NA TRBJ2-4 NA TRBV9 TGTGCCAGCAGCGTAGGTGGGGGGCAAGGCAAAAACATTCAGTACTTC CASSVGGGQGKNIQYF
NA TRBJ1-2 NA TRBV9 TGTGCCAGCAGCGTAGGTCAGGGTAACTATGGCTACACCTTC CASSVGQGNYGYTF
TRBD2 TRBJ2-1 NA TRBV28 TGTGCCAGCAGCAAGGGGACTAGCGGACCCAATGAGCAGTTCTTC CASSKGTSGPNEQFF
TRBD1 TRBJ1-5 NA TRBV19 TGTGCCAGTTCGGACAGGGGGCAAGGAAGACAGCCCCAGCATTTT CASSDRGQGRQPQHF
NA TRBJ2-1 NA TRBV25-1 TGTGCCAGCCTACGGATTCCAGGCTACAATGAGCAGTTCTTC CASLRIPGYNEQFF
NA TRBJ1-1 NA TRBV6-1 TGTGCCAGCAGCCCCCAGGGTTCGAGGGCTGAAGCTTTCTTT CASSPQGSRAEAFF
TRBD1 TRBJ1-3 few TRBV15 TGTGCCACCAGCGAGACAGGGAGAGGTGGAAACACCATATATTTT CATSETGRGGNTIYF
TRBD2 TRBJ2-5 once TRBV27 TGTGCCAGCAGTGGACTAGCGGGTTTCCAAGAGACCCAGTACTTC CASSGLAGFQETQYF
NA TRBJ1-4 NA TRBV5-6 TGTGCCAGCAGCTTCGGGGGTATATCTAATGAAAAACTGTTTTTT CASSFGGISNEKLFF
TRBD1 TRBJ1-1 NA TRBV5-1 TGCGCCAGCACGGTGAAGGGGACAGGGAACACTGAAGCTTTCTTT CASTVKGTGNTEAFF
TRBD1 TRBJ1-1 NA TRBV30 TGTGCCTGGAGTTTGGCAGGGGGCTGGGCTTTCTTT CAWSLAGGWAFF
NA TRBJ2-7 NA TRBV7-2 TGTGCCAGCAGCTTAGCGTCCTCGGGACAAGTCTACGAGCAGTACTTC CASSLASSGQVYEQYF
NA TRBJ2-7 once TRBV5-1 TGCGCCAGCAGCCCGGGCATTAGCCTCTACGAGCAGTACTTC CASSPGISLYEQYF
NA TRBJ1-1 once TRBV30 TGTGCCTGGAGTGTACTTAGGGGAACGGCCACACTAGGGCCTGAAGCTTTCTTT CAWSVLRGTATLGPEAFF
NA TRBJ2-1 NA TRBV5-4 TGTGCCAGCAGCTTGGGATGGGGTGATGAGCAGTTCTTC CASSLGWGDEQFF
TRBD2 TRBJ2-2 once TRBV9 TGTGCCAGCAGCGTAGGTCTAGCGGGACGAACAAGAACAAACACCGGGGAGCTGTTTTTT CASSVGLAGRTRTNTGELFF
TRBD1 TRBJ2-3 NA TRBV5-1 TGCGCCAGCAGCTTGGCCGGGACAGCCACAGATACGCAGTATTTT CASSLAGTATDTQYF
NA TRBJ1-5 once TRBV6-1 TGTGCCAGCAGTACGGACATTCAGCCCCAGCATTTT CASSTDIQPQHF
NA TRBJ1-2 NA TRBV5-6 TGTGCCAGCAGCTTGGATGGGCCTCTAGGGTCTAACTATGGCTACACCTTC CASSLDGPLGSNYGYTF
NA TRBJ2-6 once TRBV28 TGTGCCAGCAGTTTAAACAGCCAAATCTCTGGGGCCAACGTCCTGACTTTC CASSLNSQISGANVLTF
NA TRBJ2-7 NA TRBV2 TGTGCCAGCACGGCAGACAACTACGAGCAGTACTTC CASTADNYEQYF
NA TRBJ2-1 NA TRBV6-1 TGTGCCAGCAGTTTTCGCGGGGGCGTCTACAATGAGCAGTTCTTC CASSFRGGVYNEQFF
NA TRBJ1-1 NA TRBV4-1 TGCGCCAGCAGCCAAGATTGGGCTTTTCCGAGCACTGAAGCTTTCTTT CASSQDWAFPSTEAFF
NA TRBJ1-2 NA TRBV5-1 TGCGCCAGCAACGACGGAGTCAACTATGGCTACACCTTC CASNDGVNYGYTF
NA TRBJ1-5 NA TRBV1 TGCACCAGCAGCCTACGACATGGGGGCGACAATCAGCCCCAGCATTTT CTSSLRHGGDNQPQHF
TRBD1 TRBJ2-1 NA TRBV14 TGTGCCAGCAGCCGGCGTACAGGGGGCGCTTACAATGAGCAGTTCTTC CASSRRTGGAYNEQFF